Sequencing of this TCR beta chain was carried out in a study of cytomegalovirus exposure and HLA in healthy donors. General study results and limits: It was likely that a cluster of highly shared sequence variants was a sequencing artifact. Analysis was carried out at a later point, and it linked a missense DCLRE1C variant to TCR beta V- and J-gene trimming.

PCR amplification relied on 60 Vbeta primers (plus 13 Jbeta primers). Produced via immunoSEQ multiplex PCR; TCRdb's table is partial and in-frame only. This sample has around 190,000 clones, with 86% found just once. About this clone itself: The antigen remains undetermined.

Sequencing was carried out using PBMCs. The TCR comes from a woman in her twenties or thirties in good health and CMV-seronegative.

The CDR3 here is CASTRSAGSSGANVLTF. DNA of the CDR3: TGTGCCAGTACCCGGTCGGCAGGGTCGTCTGGGGCCAACGTCCTGACTTTC. The genes are TRBV19 and TRBJ2-6, with D possibly being TRBD1 (5 bases). Trimming cost V 7 bases and J 1 base, with 17 bases left between them. The CDR3 covers 17 residues. Germline V gives CDR1 LNHDA, CDR2 SQIVND (reference sequence).